These 27 T cell receptor beta chains were all obtained from the same sample, sequenced in a study of human T cells and chemical hapten exposure. The library tagged individual cDNA molecules with unique molecular identifiers. TCRdb reanalysed the reads using MiXCR and keeps one entry per CDR3 protein. This table has about 120,000 distinct CDR3 sequences, approximately 9.3% appearing once. Unfractionated whole blood was the source of the extracted total RNA. Sequences were obtained from whole blood. Every receptor here comes from a human donor in good health. Some clones in this sample may be carry-over from other donors' samples.

This clonotype was seen only a few times. This chain links TRBV19 with TRBJ2-7; D is unresolved. V lost 6 bases, J lost 2 bases, and 14 bases lay in between. The CDR3 contains 14 residues. Germline V gives CDR1 LNHDA, CDR2 SQIVND (reference sequence). The CDR3: CASSQMGFTYEQYF. The CDR3 nucleotides read TGTGCCAGTAGCCAAATGGGATTCACCTACGAGCAGTACTTC.

The V call is TRBV29-1, the J call TRBJ2-5, with D possibly TRBD1 on 6 matching bases. The CDR3 sequence is 14 residues long. V lost 2 bases, J lost 5 bases, and 15 bases lay in between. Looked up from germline, CDR1 is SQVTM and CDR2 is ANQGSEA. CDR3 in DNA: TGCAGCGTTGAACAATTAAGGGGGAAGGAGACCCAGTACTTC. Its protein is CSVEQLRGKETQYF.

This clonotype came up many times. The rearrangement uses TRBV5-1 and TRBJ1-2; D gene ambiguous. Trimming took off 4 bases at V and 5 bases at J, with 12 bases between the two ends. Looked up from germline, CDR1 is SGHRS and CDR2 is YFSETQ. The CDR3 runs to 13 residues. The CDR3: CASSLQGIYGYTF. The CDR3 coding sequence is TGCGCCAGCAGCCTACAAGGGATTTATGGCTACACCTTC.

Ten or more counts support this clonotype. The chain is built from TRBV12-3 or TRBV12-4 and TRBJ2-5; possible D gene TRBD2, 7 bases. The CDR3 sequence is 13 residues long. The V end was cut by 2 bases, the J end by 7 bases, with 11 bases between. This CDR3 reads CASSLRGEGTQYF. CDR3 sequence (DNA): TGTGCCAGCAGTTTAAGGGGGGAGGGGACCCAGTACTTC.

This clonotype has ten or more counts. The rearrangement uses TRBV7-9 and TRBJ2-1; D tentatively reads TRBD1 or TRBD2 (5 bases each). V dropped 0 bases and J dropped 6 bases, with 6 bases sitting between them. This CDR3 has 13 residues. CDR1 SEHNR and CDR2 FQNEAQ come from the germline V gene (reference sequence). Here the CDR3 reads CASSLAGTNEQFF. The CDR3 bases are TGTGCCAGCAGCTTAGCGGGGACCAATGAGCAGTTCTTC.

The chain has TRBV29-1 and TRBJ1-1, with D perhaps matching TRBD1 (6 bases). With 4 bases removed from V and 2 bases from J, the gap between germline ends came to 8 bases. The V gene's germline CDR1 is SQVTM and CDR2 ANQGSEA. This CDR3 has 12 amino acids. The CDR3 bases are TGCAGCGTTGGGACAGATAACACTGAAGCTTTCTTT. Translated, it gives CSVGTDNTEAFF. Full variable domain (outside the CDR3, taken from reference TRBV29-1 and TRBJ1-1): SAVISQKPSRDICQRGTSLTIQCQVDSQVTMMFWYRQQPGQSLTLIATANQGSEATYESGFVIDKFPISRPNLTFSTLTVSNMSPEDSSIYLCSVGTDNTEAFFGQGTRLTVV.

This clonotype has only a few counts. The chain employs TRBV20-1 and TRBJ2-1; D unresolved. V shed 3 bases and J shed 4 bases, with 13 bases lying between them. The length of the CDR3 is 14 residues. The V gene's germline CDR1 is DFQATT and CDR2 SNEGSKA (reference sequence). CDR3 residues: CSASPLVTYNEQFF. In DNA, the CDR3 is TGCAGTGCTAGTCCCCTCGTAACGTACAATGAGCAGTTCTTC.

This clonotype was picked up a small number of times. V gene TRBV7-9 combines with J gene TRBJ1-3; D unresolved. The CDR3 has 16 residues. Germline V gene sequence: CDR1 SEHNR, CDR2 FQNEAQ (reference sequence). V lost 5 bases and J 5 bases, leaving 19 bases between the germline ends. CDR3 amino acids: CASSPSSGPRRNTIYF. CDR3 DNA sequence: TGTGCCAGCAGCCCCTCATCCGGGCCTCGAAGAAACACCATATATTTT.

This clonotype was recorded at least ten times. The chain couples TRBV6-1 to TRBJ1-1, with a weak D call TRBD1 (5 bases). V shed 7 bases and J shed 4 bases, with 13 bases lying between them. Per the germline V gene, CDR1 is MNHNS and CDR2 is SASEGT. The CDR3 consists of 13 residues. The CDR3 reads CASTLRGVTEAFF. The CDR3 DNA sequence: TGTGCCAGCACCTTACGAGGGGTCACTGAAGCTTTCTTT.

The chain joins TRBV7-8 to TRBJ2-3; unclear D gene. CDR3 size: 15 residues. V gave up 5 bases and J gave up 5 bases, with 17 bases separating them. Germline lookup yields CDR1 SGHVS and CDR2 FQNEAQ. CDR3 bases: TGTGCCAGCAGCCGTGACCGTGGGGAAGGAGATACGCAGTATTTT. Amino acids: CASSRDRGEGDTQYF.

This clonotype has only a few counts. The gene calls are TRBV10-3 and TRBJ1-1; D is undetermined. Trimming cost V 3 bases and J 11 bases, with 13 bases left between them. Looked up from germline, CDR1 is ENHRY and CDR2 is SYGVKD. The CDR3 extends over 12 amino acids. CDR3 nucleotide sequence: TGTGCCATCAGTGAAGGAGGTCCCAGGGCTTTCTTT. Protein: CAISEGGPRAFF.

The rearrangement links TRBV29-1 to TRBJ2-3; 8 bases map to TRBD2. J was trimmed by 2 bases and V by 3 bases; bases with no gene match: 7. CDR3 length equals 15 residues. Germline V CDR1 and CDR2: SQVTM, ANQGSEA. CDR3 DNA: TGCAGCGTTGAGATGGCTAGCGGGCACACAGATACGCAGTATTTT. Residues: CSVEMASGHTDTQYF.

The chain uses TRBV25-1 and TRBJ1-2; D gene uncertain. CDR1 MGHDK and CDR2 SYGVNS come from the germline V gene. Trimming took 1 base from V and 0 from J, leaving 9 bases between them. This CDR3 has 15 residues. Here the CDR3 DNA reads TGTGCCAGCAGTGAATCTACCTCATCTAACTATGGCTACACCTTC. Translating it yields CASSESTSSNYGYTF.

This clonotype was seen at least ten times. The chain employs TRBV11-2 and TRBJ1-1; TRBD1 agrees at 7 bases. CDR1 is SGHAT and CDR2 is FQNNGV in the germline V gene. V lost 1 base and J lost 0; bases outside the gene matches: 5. This CDR3 comprises 16 residues. The DNA of the CDR3 is TGTGCCAGCAGCTTAGTGGGACAGAATTTGAACACTGAAGCTTTCTTT. It encodes CASSLVGQNLNTEAFF. The complete variable domain, with remaining parts taken from reference TRBV11-2 and TRBJ1-1, reads EAGVAQSPRYKIIEKRQSVAFWCNPISGHATLYWYQQILGQGPKLLIQFQNNGVVDDSQLPKDRFSAERLKGVDSTLKIQPAKLEDSAVYLCASSLVGQNLNTEAFFGQGTRLTVV.

Only a few counts were recorded for this clonotype. The rearrangement uses TRBV20-1 and TRBJ2-1; weak D call: TRBD1 (5 bases). V was pared by 2 bases and J by 9 bases, with 14 bases between. The CDR3 length is 13 residues. CDR1 is DFQATT and CDR2 is SNEGSKA in the germline V gene (reference sequence). The CDR3 here is CSARQGPRGEQFF. The DNA for the CDR3 is TGCAGTGCTAGACAGGGTCCACGAGGTGAGCAGTTCTTC.

This clonotype has ten or more counts. The chain uses TRBV25-1 and TRBJ1-6, with 9 bases matching TRBD1. The germline CDR1 and CDR2 sequences are MGHDK and SYGVNS. V was pared by 5 bases and J by 9 bases, with 14 bases of the junction left unmatched. This CDR3 has 17 residues. Written as DNA, the CDR3 is TGTGCCAGCAGTTCCGGGACAGGGCCCGGTTTATCTTCACCCCTCCACTTT. It is translated as CASSSGTGPGLSSPLHF.

The table lists this clonotype with many counts. The V gene is TRBV29-1, the J gene TRBJ2-7; no clear D. The CDR3 has 14 residues. Germline V gene sequence: CDR1 SQVTM, CDR2 ANQGSEA. With 3 bases removed from V and 0 bases from J, the gap between germline ends came to 12 bases. Here the CDR3 DNA reads TGCAGCGTTGATGGCCCGGGTAGCTCCTACGAGCAGTACTTC. It specifies CSVDGPGSSYEQYF.

In this sample, this clonotype turned up a few times. The rearrangement uses TRBV4-1 and TRBJ2-1; D uncertain. The germline V gene has CDR1 MGHRA and CDR2 YSYEKL. V was trimmed by 2 bases and J by 7 bases, leaving 15 bases between them. CDR3 length equals 15 residues. The CDR3 DNA reads TGCGCCAGCAGCCAACCGAGGAGTACTCGTAATGAGCAGTTCTTC. Encoded protein: CASSQPRSTRNEQFF.

This sequence joins TRBV6-5 and TRBJ2-5; D not resolved. The germline V and J ends were trimmed by 2 bases and 2 bases, with 12 bases remaining between them. The CDR3 totals 15 residues. Germline V gene lookup returns CDR1 MNHEY and CDR2 SVGAGI. The CDR3 nucleotides are TGTGCCAGCAGTTACGATGGGTTCAGTCAAGAGACCCAGTACTTC. This translates into CASSYDGFSQETQYF.

This clonotype was observed a few times. CDR3 DNA sequence: TGTGCCAGCAGCCAAGATGATATAGTCTACGAGCAGTACTTC. This sequence encodes CASSQDDIVYEQYF. The chain employs TRBV3-1 and TRBJ2-7; no definite D call. The length of the CDR3 is 14 residues. V was clipped by 0 bases and J by 3 bases, with 9 bases between them. The germline CDR1 and CDR2 sequences are LGHDT and YNNKEL (reference sequence).

This clonotype has just a few counts. The rearrangement links TRBV27 to TRBJ2-2; D is perhaps TRBD1 or TRBD2 (5 bases each). The CDR3 spans 18 residues. CDR1 MNHEY and CDR2 SMNVEV come from the germline V gene (reference sequence). Trimming removed 3 bases from V and 0 bases from J, with 17 bases in between. The CDR3 coding sequence is TGTGCCAGCAGTTTGGTGCCCGAGGGGCAGCCGAACACCGGGGAGCTGTTTTTT. Protein product: CASSLVPEGQPNTGELFF.

This clonotype was seen a handful of times. The CDR3 DNA sequence: TGTGCCAGCAATCTAGCGACAGCCTCCGAGCAGTACTTC. Amino acid sequence: CASNLATASEQYF. The rearrangement uses TRBV6-2 or TRBV6-3 and TRBJ2-7, with a tentative D call TRBD2 (6 bases). V was trimmed by 7 bases and J by 6 bases, leaving 16 bases between them. The CDR3 sequence is 13 residues long. In germline, CDR1 is MNHEY, CDR2 SVGEGT.

In its sample, this clonotype was seen many times. The chain uses TRBV24-1 and TRBJ2-1, with D possibly being TRBD1 or TRBD2 (6 bases each). Trimming shortened V by 0 bases and J by 2 bases, and 13 bases separated the two germline ends. The CDR3 totals 17 residues. Germline V CDR1 and CDR2: KGHDR, SFDVKD. This chain's CDR3 is CATSDLQPGEAYNEQFF. The CDR3 coding sequence is TGTGCCACCAGTGATTTGCAACCAGGGGAGGCCTACAATGAGCAGTTCTTC.

The chain links TRBV19 to TRBJ2-1, with D possibly called TRBD1 or TRBD2 (5 bases each). CDR3 size: 14 residues. The V gene's germline CDR1 is LNHDA and CDR2 SQIVND (reference sequence). V shed 1 base and J shed 10 bases, with 14 bases lying between them. CDR3 sequence: CASSIAGRWDEQFF. The CDR3 nucleotides are TGTGCCAGTAGTATAGCAGGCAGGTGGGACGAGCAGTTCTTC.

Only a few counts were recorded for this clonotype. The chain carries TRBV19 and TRBJ1-2; D is possibly TRBD1 (5 bases). The CDR3 sequence is 15 residues long. Deletions cut 3 bases from V and 4 bases from J, with 15 bases between. Germline V CDR1 and CDR2: LNHDA, SQIVND (reference sequence). The CDR3 coding sequence is TGTGCCAGTAGTATCGCCTCAGGGTACTTCTATGGCTACACCTTC. Encoded protein: CASSIASGYFYGYTF.

The gene calls are TRBV11-2 and TRBJ1-2; weak D call: TRBD1 (6 bases). Trimming pared 8 bases from V and 2 bases from J, leaving 9 bases between. The CDR3 consists of 12 residues. Germline V lookup: CDR1 SGHAT, CDR2 FQNNGV. CDR3 sequence (DNA): TGTGCCAGCGGACAGACCAACTATGGCTACACCTTC. This sequence encodes CASGQTNYGYTF.

The genes are TRBV6-5 and TRBJ1-2, with a possible D match to TRBD1 (6 bases). The germline gives CDR1 MNHEY, CDR2 SVGAGI. Deletions cut 5 bases from V and 4 bases from J, with 20 bases between. CDR3 length: 16 amino acids. CDR3 in DNA: TGTGCCAGCAGTAAACGTACACAGGGTAGAGCCTATGGCTACACCTTC. Residues: CASSKRTQGRAYGYTF.